These 15 T cell receptor beta chains were all obtained from the same sample, sequenced in a study of T cell responses to AZD1222 COVID-19 vaccine. Data came from immunoSEQ multiplex PCR; TCRdb stores just in-frame clones and leaves some out. In the table there are roughly 150,000 clones, just over 90% of which are singletons. The sample here was peripheral blood, taken 28 days after the second AZD1222 dose. These TCRs come from an adult who received the AZD1222 COVID-19 vaccine.

This chain connects TRBV27 to TRBJ1-5; D is ambiguous. The CDR3 covers 12 residues. Germline lookup yields CDR1 MNHEY and CDR2 SMNVEV (reference sequence). V dropped 10 bases and J dropped 2 bases, with 9 bases sitting between them. This CDR3 reads CATSEGNQPQHF. CDR3 sequence (DNA): TGTGCCACCTCCGAGGGCAATCAGCCCCAGCATTTT.

The chain couples TRBV5-5 to TRBJ1-2; D gene uncertain. Deletions cut 0 bases from V and 6 bases from J, with 9 bases between. This CDR3 is built from 13 residues. Germline V gene sequence: CDR1 SGHKS, CDR2 YYEKEE (reference sequence). The CDR3 loop is CASSLVWTDGYTF. The CDR3 region has the DNA TGTGCCAGCAGCTTGGTGTGGACGGATGGCTACACCTTC.

The genes are TRBV27 and TRBJ2-7, with 9 bases that match TRBD2. Germline CDR1 MNHEY, CDR2 SMNVEV (reference sequence). With 3 bases clipped from V and 4 bases from J, the junction kept 4 bases outside the gene matches. The CDR3 has 14 residues. The CDR3 DNA follows: TGTGCCAGCAGTTTCCGCGGGGGGGCTTACGAGCAGTACTTC. Its translation: CASSFRGGAYEQYF.

V usage is TRBV6-1 and J usage is TRBJ2-2; D assignment may be TRBD1 or TRBD2 (5 bases each). Germline V lookup: CDR1 MNHNS, CDR2 SASEGT. The CDR3 length is 17 residues. V was trimmed by 2 bases and J by 4 bases, leaving 17 bases between them. The CDR3 nucleotides are TGTGCCAGCAGTGAATGGTCAGAGGGACCCAGCACCGGGGAGCTGTTTTTT. Translated: CASSEWSEGPSTGELFF.

The chain carries TRBV7-2 and TRBJ2-7; 11 nucleotides line up with TRBD1. The CDR3 extends over 15 amino acids. V trimming: 4 bases; J trimming: 6 bases; junction bases outside the gene matches: 8. CDR1 is SGHTA, CDR2 FQGNSA, per germline. The chain's CDR3 is CASSWGQGDVGEQYF. DNA of the CDR3: TGTGCCAGCAGCTGGGGACAGGGGGATGTAGGCGAGCAGTACTTC.

The rearrangement uses TRBV25-1 and TRBJ1-5; D gene unclear. The CDR3 loop spans 13 amino acids. The V gene's germline CDR1 is MGHDK and CDR2 SYGVNS. Trimming removed 6 bases from V and 8 bases from J, with 14 bases in between. As DNA, the CDR3 is TGTGCCAGCAGCCCCCCCCGTGGTGAGCCCCAGCATTTT. As protein: CASSPPRGEPQHF.

The genes are TRBV11-2 and TRBJ2-1; D might be TRBD1 (7 bases). The CDR3 loop spans 17 amino acids. Trimming removed 2 bases from V and 7 bases from J, with 21 bases in between. The germline V gene encodes CDR1 SGHAT and CDR2 FQNNGV. The CDR3 protein is CASSLIQGGGPVNEQFF. Here the CDR3 DNA reads TGTGCCAGCAGCTTAATTCAGGGGGGCGGTCCTGTGAATGAGCAGTTCTTC.

This rearrangement joins TRBV6-5 to TRBJ2-5, with TRBD1 matching 8 bases. The CDR3 totals 13 residues. V was pared by 5 bases and J by 3 bases, with 2 bases of the junction left unmatched. Germline assignment: CDR1 MNHEY and CDR2 SVGAGI. CDR3 loop: CASSRTGKETQYF. CDR3 bases: TGTGCCAGCAGTAGGACAGGGAAAGAGACCCAGTACTTC.

The CDR3 DNA follows: TGTGCCAGCAGCCAAGGGGGCGGCTCTGGGGCCAACGTCCTGACTTTC. Amino acids: CASSQGGGSGANVLTF. V is TRBV3-1 (or the pseudogene TRBV3-2) and J is TRBJ2-6; D may be TRBD1 (5 bases). Looked up from germline, CDR1 is LGHDT and CDR2 is YNNKEL (reference sequence). Trimming took 1 base from V and 0 from J, leaving 7 bases between them. This CDR3 spans 16 amino acids.

The V and J genes are TRBV6-5 and TRBJ1-1; D may be TRBD1 (6 bases). Germline lookup yields CDR1 MNHEY and CDR2 SVGAGI. This CDR3 region has 15 residues. The V end lost 4 bases, the J end lost 5 bases, and 17 bases lay between the germline ends. CDR3 protein: CASSSTGRSRTEAFF. DNA of the CDR3: TGTGCCAGCAGTTCAACAGGGCGTAGTAGGACTGAAGCTTTCTTT.

This clone showed up just once. The chain is built from TRBV19 and TRBJ1-5; D call uncertain. Looked up from germline, CDR1 is LNHDA and CDR2 is SQIVND (reference sequence). The CDR3 contains 14 residues. Trimming removed 5 bases from V and 4 bases from J, with 12 bases in between. The CDR3 protein is CASSLQDGNQPQHF. The CDR3 region has the DNA TGTGCCAGTAGTCTCCAGGACGGTAATCAGCCCCAGCATTTT. Supplemented by reference TRBV19 and TRBJ1-5, the full variable domain reads DGGITQSPKYLFRKEGQNVTLSCEQNLNHDAMYWYRQDPGQGLRLIYYSQIVNDFQKGDIAEGYSVSREKKESFPLTVTSAQKNPTAFYLCASSLQDGNQPQHFGDGTRLSIL.

The gene calls are TRBV6-5 and TRBJ2-5; no reliable D call. CDR1 and CDR2 from the germline V gene are MNHEY and SVGAGI. Trimming pared 1 base from V and 4 bases from J, leaving 10 bases between. This CDR3 contains 14 residues. Here the CDR3 reads CASSYLGRRETQYF. The DNA of the CDR3 is TGTGCCAGCAGTTACTTGGGCCGACGAGAGACCCAGTACTTC.

The V call is TRBV24-1, the J call TRBJ1-2; TRBD1 might be the D (5 bases). The V end lost 4 bases, the J end lost 8 bases, and 13 bases lay between the germline ends. The CDR3 extends over 13 amino acids. Looked up from germline, CDR1 is KGHDR and CDR2 is SFDVKD. The CDR3 nucleotides are TGTGCCACCAGTGAAGCGTCAGGGCGCGGCTACACCTTC. This sequence encodes CATSEASGRGYTF.

The V gene is TRBV6-5, the J gene TRBJ2-1, with D perhaps given as TRBD1 or TRBD2 (6 bases each). Germline assignment: CDR1 MNHEY and CDR2 SVGAGI. The germline V and J ends were trimmed by 10 bases and 0 bases, with 16 bases remaining between them. This CDR3 has 15 residues. CDR3 in amino acids: CATQGTFGSYNEQFF. CDR3 bases: TGTGCCACCCAGGGGACTTTTGGCTCCTACAATGAGCAGTTCTTC.

The chain links TRBV7-9 to TRBJ1-2; D gene unclear. There are 13 residues in the CDR3. Between the trimmed V and J ends, which lost 4 bases and 5 bases, there was a span of 11 bases. Germline V gene data show CDR1 as SEHNR and CDR2 as FQNEAQ (reference sequence). CDR3 DNA sequence: TGTGCCAGCAGCTCCGAGAGGGTTTATGGCTACACCTTC. Protein: CASSSERVYGYTF.